The following is a T cell receptor (beta chain) sequence with its context. Its antigen is not identified. This sample stems from a study of OX40 agonist ivuxolimab in advanced cancers. Study conclusions and caveats: Some nonresponders likewise displayed low normalized T-cell clonal expansion.

The method was immunoSEQ multiplex PCR; TCRdb's version includes in-frame clones alone and lacks a portion of them. The repertoire consists of about 79,000 clones, with roughly four fifths occurring once and the leading ten covering roughly 0.48%. The source material was CD4+ or CD8+ T cells sorted from blood, sampled in a trial of the OX40 agonist ivuxolimab. The TCR sequence derives from an adult with an advanced solid tumor such as melanoma, head and neck, liver or kidney cancer.

The CDR3 spells CASSLGIGGGEEKLFF. Here the CDR3 DNA reads TGCGCCAGCAGCTTGGGTATCGGGGGAGGAGAGGAAAAACTGTTTTTT. The gene calls are TRBV5-1 and TRBJ1-4; D may be TRBD1 (5 bases). Germline assignment: CDR1 SGHRS and CDR2 YFSETQ. V lost 0 bases, J lost 8 bases, and 17 bases lay in between. The CDR3 extends over 16 amino acids. Filled out from reference TRBV5-1 and TRBJ1-4, the complete variable domain reads KAGVTQTPRYLIKTRGQQVTLSCSPISGHRSVSWYQQTPGQGLQFLFEYFSETQRNKGNFPGRFSGRQFSNSRSEMNVSTLELGDSALYLCASSLGIGGGEEKLFFGSGTQLSVL.